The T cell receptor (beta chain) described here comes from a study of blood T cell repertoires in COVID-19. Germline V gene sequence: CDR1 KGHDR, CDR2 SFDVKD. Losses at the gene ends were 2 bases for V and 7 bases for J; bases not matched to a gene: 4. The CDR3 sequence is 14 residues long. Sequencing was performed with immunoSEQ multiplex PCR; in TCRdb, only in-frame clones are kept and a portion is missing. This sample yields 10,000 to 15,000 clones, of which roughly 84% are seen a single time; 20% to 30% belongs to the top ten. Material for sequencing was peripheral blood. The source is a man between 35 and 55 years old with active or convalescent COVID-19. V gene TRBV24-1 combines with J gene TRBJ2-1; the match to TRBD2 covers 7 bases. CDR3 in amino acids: CATSDSGLTNEQFF. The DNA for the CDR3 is TGTGCCACCAGTGATTCGGGACTAACTAATGAGCAGTTCTTC.